The source of this T cell receptor beta chain is a study of blood T cell repertoires in COVID-19. For the study at large: Acute and convalescent COVID-19 specimens originated in the United States, Italy and Spain. From T cells, B-cell-depleted T cells, or PBMCs came the material, which was cDNA or gDNA.

Germline V CDR1 and CDR2: LGHNA, YSLEER. V was shortened by 0 bases and J by 3 bases, with 13 bases between the two germline ends. This CDR3 comprises 16 residues. Authors' analysis steps: Nucleated cell counts were estimated from reference gene primer amplification. The data were produced by immunoSEQ multiplex PCR, yet TCRdb's version contains in-frame clones alone and is incomplete. The DNA gave D and trimming, while V, J and clone size come from that table. Here the sample spans 170,000 or so clones, 80% to 90% being singletons. The clonotype originates from a man in his fifties or sixties with active or convalescent COVID-19. Sample: peripheral blood. The J gene is TRBJ2-3, the V gene TRBV4-3; D is possibly TRBD2 (6 bases). This CDR3 reads CASSQEVGGATDTQYF. The CDR3 coding sequence is TGCGCCAGCAGCCAAGAGGTGGGGGGTGCAACAGATACGCAGTATTTT.